This TCR beta chain stems from a study of blood T cell repertoires in COVID-19. Trimming pared 0 bases from V and 5 bases from J, leaving 14 bases between. The CDR3 has 16 residues. Germline CDR1 is SGHRS and CDR2 is YFSETQ. The repertoire was sequenced with immunoSEQ multiplex PCR; TCRdb's copy has only in-frame clones and lacks some. The sample includes around 200,000 clones, about 86% seen only once; the top ten take less than 3.5%. Sequenced sample: peripheral blood. The sequence was collected from a man aged 45 to 65 with active or convalescent COVID-19. The chain is built from TRBV5-1 and TRBJ1-4, with D possibly TRBD1 on 6 matching bases. This CDR3 is CASSLAVTGPNEKLFF. The CDR3 DNA sequence: TGCGCCAGCAGCTTGGCCGTAACAGGGCCAAATGAAAAACTGTTTTTT. The full variable domain, in which reference TRBV5-1 and TRBJ1-4 provide the parts outside the CDR3, is KAGVTQTPRYLIKTRGQQVTLSCSPISGHRSVSWYQQTPGQGLQFLFEYFSETQRNKGNFPGRFSGRQFSNSRSEMNVSTLELGDSALYLCASSLAVTGPNEKLFFGSGTQLSVL.